A single sample is the source of the 28 T cell receptor beta chains below, sequenced in a study of regulatory dendritic cells for organ transplantation. Only in-frame clones appear in the TCRdb table, and some are missing; sequencing was by immunoSEQ multiplex PCR. This sample has about 21,000 clones, with roughly 87% found just once. CFSE-labeled sorted T cells met regulatory or mature dendritic cells for less than 6 days. For these TCRs, the target antigens are not known. Sequences were obtained from naive CD4+ T cells from blood cultured with dendritic cells. Subset described: CD45RA+ naive T cells. All receptors derive from a human donor in good health.

This rearrangement joins TRBV28 to TRBJ1-2, with 7 bases that match TRBD1. The junction had 8 bases not matched to a gene; V was cut back by 6 bases and J by 7 bases. The CDR3 runs 13 residues. Germline CDR1 reads MDHEN; CDR2 reads SYDVKM. For the CDR3, the DNA is TGTGCCAGCAGGAACACGGGACAGAGTGGCTACACCTTC. Residues: CASRNTGQSGYTF.

The chain has TRBV2 and TRBJ1-2, with D uncertain. CDR3 length: 16 residues. Trimming pared 4 bases from V and 4 bases from J, leaving 19 bases between. Germline CDR1 is SNHLY and CDR2 is FYNNEI. CDR3 residues: CASSVGRRSDRYGYTF. In DNA form, the CDR3 reads TGTGCCAGCAGTGTGGGTCGGAGATCTGATCGCTATGGCTACACCTTC.

The chain links TRBV6-5 to TRBJ2-5; TRBD1 is a possible D gene (5 bases). The CDR3 sequence is 15 residues long. CDR1 and CDR2 (germline): MNHEY, SVGAGI. V was shortened by 0 bases and J by 2 bases, with 10 bases between the two germline ends. The CDR3 protein is CASSYSYTGQETQYF. The CDR3 region has the DNA TGTGCCAGCAGTTACTCGTACACAGGACAAGAGACCCAGTACTTC.

This clone has only a few counts. The genes are TRBV27 and TRBJ1-4; TRBD1 agrees at 8 bases. Germline V gene data show CDR1 as MNHEY and CDR2 as SMNVEV (reference sequence). The CDR3 spans 15 residues. J gave up 8 bases and V 2 bases, and 7 bases lay outside the gene matches. CDR3 DNA sequence: TGTGCCAGCAGTTTACAGGGGGCTCAGGGGGAAAAACTGTTTTTT. Translated: CASSLQGAQGEKLFF.

The chain uses TRBV6-5 and TRBJ2-3; the match to TRBD2 covers 12 bases. Trimming took 6 bases from V and 6 from J; bases not matched to a gene: 7. Germline V gene lookup returns CDR1 MNHEY and CDR2 SVGAGI. The CDR3 loop spans 15 amino acids. The CDR3 nucleotides are TGTGCCAGCAGCCGTCTAGCGGGAGGGCCTGATACGCAGTATTTT. This encodes CASSRLAGGPDTQYF.

V usage is TRBV30 and J usage is TRBJ1-2; a possible D gene is TRBD1 (5 bases). The CDR3 runs to 13 residues. Germline V gene sequence: CDR1 GTSNPN, CDR2 SVGIG (reference sequence). With 5 bases removed from V and 2 bases from J, the gap between germline ends came to 12 bases. The CDR3 DNA is TGTGCCTGGTGGGTGGAGGGGAACTATGGCTACACCTTC. It codes for CAWWVEGNYGYTF.

This clone occurred a few times. The chain links TRBV6-5 to TRBJ1-6; D ambiguous. Between the trimmed V and J ends, which lost 2 bases and 10 bases, there was a span of 12 bases. Germline values: CDR1 MNHEY, CDR2 SVGAGI. The CDR3 loop spans 14 amino acids. The CDR3 coding sequence is TGTGCCAGCAGTTACGGAGGGCAAGGATCACCCCTCCACTTT. Protein: CASSYGGQGSPLHF.

The rearrangement joins TRBV7-2 to TRBJ2-1, with D unresolved. Germline CDR1 SGHTA, CDR2 FQGNSA. The CDR3 runs to 12 residues. Deletions cut 2 bases from V and 7 bases from J, with 6 bases between. The CDR3: CASSLMKNEQFF. The CDR3 DNA is TGTGCCAGCAGCTTAATGAAGAATGAGCAGTTCTTC.

J is TRBJ2-5 and V is TRBV7-9; D is uncertain. The CDR3 totals 11 residues. Trimming cost V 5 bases and J 2 bases, with 3 bases left between them. The V gene's germline CDR1 is SEHNR and CDR2 FQNEAQ (reference sequence). The chain's CDR3 is CASSAQETQYF. CDR3 coding DNA: TGTGCCAGCAGCGCACAAGAGACCCAGTACTTC.

The chain uses TRBV21-1 and TRBJ1-4. TRBV21-1 corresponds to a pseudogene. The length of the CDR3 is 15 residues. As DNA, the CDR3 is TGTGCCAGCAGCGGCCGGGACCTCAAAAGGGAAAAACTGTTTTTT. Its translation: CASSGRDLKREKLFF.

V gene TRBV4-2 combines with J gene TRBJ2-5; 7 bases are a match to TRBD1. The CDR3 is 15 residues long. Germline-derived CDR1 and CDR2 are LGHNA and YNFKEQ. The trim removed 4 bases at V and 5 bases at J, leaving 10 bases unmatched. CDR3 DNA: TGTGCCAGCAGCCCCACCGGGACAGAAGAGGAGACCCAGTACTTC. Translation gives CASSPTGTEEETQYF.

The rearrangement uses TRBV19 and TRBJ1-1, with D tentatively TRBD1 (6 bases). The V and J ends lost 3 bases and 5 bases respectively, with 10 bases between them. Germline CDR1 LNHDA, CDR2 SQIVND (reference sequence). The CDR3 runs 13 residues. The DNA of the CDR3 is TGTGCCAGTAGTATCCGCAGGGGTACTGAAGCTTTCTTT. Protein sequence: CASSIRRGTEAFF.

This clone was counted between two and nine times. The CDR3 DNA reads TGTGCCAGCAGCTTAGTGGGGCAGGGACTGAACACCATATATTTT. Translation gives CASSLVGQGLNTIYF. V and J are TRBV7-2 and TRBJ1-3; tentatively, D is TRBD1 (5 bases). Germline CDR1 SGHTA, CDR2 FQGNSA. V shed 1 base and J shed 7 bases, with 14 bases lying between them. This CDR3 is built from 15 residues.

This clone was found a few times. V gene TRBV5-4 combines with J gene TRBJ2-7, with D hard to call. The CDR3 spans 15 residues. Between the trimmed V and J ends, which lost 2 bases and 6 bases, there was a span of 18 bases. Germline lookup yields CDR1 SGHNT and CDR2 YYREEE (reference sequence). The CDR3 spells CASSLTSRAAAEQYF. In nucleotides, the CDR3 is TGTGCCAGCAGCTTAACATCACGGGCGGCGGCCGAGCAGTACTTC.

This clone was detected once. The conserved closing phenylalanine or tryptophan is absent in this CDR3, likely reflecting a read error. The chain carries TRBV19 and TRBJ1-2, with D maybe TRBD1 (5 bases). V was clipped by 6 bases and J by 3 bases, with 29 bases between them. This CDR3 contains 19 residues. Germline CDR1 is LNHDA and CDR2 is SQIVND (reference sequence). CDR3 in DNA: TGTGCCAGTAGGCCGGGCGAGGGGCAAGGAGAAGGAGCGCACTATGGCTACACCCTC. Translated, it gives CASRPGEGQGEGAHYGYTL.

The chain couples TRBV6-5 to TRBJ2-7; perhaps D is TRBD1 or TRBD2 (5 bases each). Germline lookup yields CDR1 MNHEY and CDR2 SVGAGI. The CDR3 runs 14 residues. Trimming stripped 5 bases from V and 2 bases from J, with 13 bases between. CDR3 in amino acids: CASSLPGPPYEQYF. The CDR3 DNA reads TGTGCCAGCAGTCTCCCGGGACCCCCCTACGAGCAGTACTTC.

V is TRBV27 and J is TRBJ1-1; tentatively, D is TRBD1 (5 bases). The germline gives CDR1 MNHEY, CDR2 SMNVEV (reference sequence). The CDR3 spans 13 residues. V lost 2 bases and J 2 bases, leaving 6 bases between the germline ends. The CDR3 loop reads CASSLGGNTEAFF. CDR3 coding DNA: TGTGCCAGCAGTTTAGGGGGAAACACTGAAGCTTTCTTT.

The chain carries TRBV15 and TRBJ2-5; D may be TRBD2 (5 bases). Between the trimmed V and J ends, which lost 1 base and 5 bases, there was a span of 11 bases. The germline V gene has CDR1 LNHNV and CDR2 YYDKDF (reference sequence). The CDR3 spans 14 residues. The CDR3 sequence: CATSRGRPFETQYF. DNA for the CDR3: TGTGCCACCAGCAGAGGGAGGCCGTTCGAGACCCAGTACTTC.

In this sample, this clone turned up a few times. This sample also contains other DNA sequences that code for the same CDR3. The chain employs TRBV10-1 and TRBJ2-7, with TRBD2 matching over 8 bases. The V segment lost 4 bases and the J segment 4 bases; nucleotides outside the gene matches: 3. CDR3 length: 13 residues. The germline V gene encodes CDR1 WNHNN and CDR2 SYGVQD (reference sequence). CDR3 coding DNA: TGCGCCAGCAGTGGCGGGGGGCCATACGAGCAGTACTTC. Its protein is CASSGGGPYEQYF.

CDR3 in DNA: TGTGCCTGGAGTGTAGGGACACCCTATGGCTACACCTTC. Encoded protein: CAWSVGTPYGYTF. The genes are TRBV30 and TRBJ1-2; D possibly corresponds to TRBD1 (6 bases). The CDR3 consists of 13 residues. V was shortened by 0 bases and J by 4 bases, with 9 bases between the two germline ends. From germline, CDR1 is GTSNPN and CDR2 SVGIG (reference sequence).

CDR3 sequence (DNA): TGTGCCAGCAGCCCTGGACTAGTCGTGGGCAAAAACATTCAGTACTTC. Amino acids: CASSPGLVVGKNIQYF. This chain links TRBV11-2 with TRBJ2-4; 7 nucleotides line up with TRBD2. CDR3 size: 16 residues. Per germline, CDR1 SGHAT and CDR2 FQNNGV. V lost 5 bases to trimming and J lost 3 bases; unmatched junction nucleotides: 10.

The chain joins TRBV6-5 to TRBJ2-7, with 10 bases matching TRBD2. The CDR3 has 14 residues. V was pared by 6 bases and J by 0 bases, with 2 bases of the junction left unmatched. Germline CDR1 reads MNHEY; CDR2 reads SVGAGI. The CDR3 reads CASSWTSGSYEQYF. The CDR3 DNA reads as TGTGCCAGCAGCTGGACTAGCGGCTCCTACGAGCAGTACTTC.

The chain has TRBV25-1 and TRBJ2-3; 7 nucleotides match TRBD1. There are 14 residues in the CDR3. Germline V lookup: CDR1 MGHDK, CDR2 SYGVNS. V shed 5 bases, J shed 2 bases, and the junction held 4 bases outside the gene matches. This chain's CDR3 is CASSTTGDTDTQYF. In nucleotides, the CDR3 is TGTGCCAGCAGTACCACAGGGGACACAGATACGCAGTATTTT.

The chain is built from TRBV5-4 and TRBJ1-2; D perhaps matches TRBD1 (6 bases). This CDR3 is built from 14 residues. The V and J ends lost 4 bases and 3 bases respectively, with 13 bases between them. In germline, CDR1 is SGHNT, CDR2 YYREEE (reference sequence). CDR3 protein: CASSGLRGDYGYTF. The CDR3 DNA is TGTGCCAGCAGCGGCCTGAGGGGGGACTATGGCTACACCTTC.

The chain has TRBV10-3 and TRBJ2-7, with TRBD2 matching over 10 bases. The CDR3 is 13 residues long. CDR1 is ENHRY, CDR2 SYGVKD, per germline. Losses at the gene ends were 7 bases for V and 5 bases for J; bases not matched to a gene: 5. The CDR3 is CAITASGRNEQYF. The CDR3 DNA follows: TGTGCCATCACGGCTAGCGGGAGAAACGAGCAGTACTTC.

V and J are TRBV7-2 and TRBJ2-2; 9 bases map to TRBD1. The V segment lost 5 bases and the J segment 2 bases; nucleotides outside the gene matches: 9. The CDR3 totals 17 residues. Looked up from germline, CDR1 is SGHTA and CDR2 is FQGNSA. The CDR3 DNA reads TGTGCCAGCAGCCGCCCGCCGGGACAGGGAAACACCGGGGAGCTGTTTTTT. It codes for CASSRPPGQGNTGELFF.

This sequence joins TRBV7-2 and TRBJ2-1; maybe TRBD2 (5 bases). V lost 4 bases, J lost 10 bases, and 17 bases lay in between. This CDR3 has 14 residues. The germline V gene encodes CDR1 SGHTA and CDR2 FQGNSA. In DNA form, the CDR3 reads TGTGCCAGCAGCTCGATGAGTATGGGCGGGGAGCAGTTCTTC. Amino acids: CASSSMSMGGEQFF. Combining the CDR3 with reference TRBV7-2 and TRBJ2-1 gives the whole variable domain GAGVSQSPSNKVTEKGKDVELRCDPISGHTALYWYRQSLGQGLEFLIYFQGNSAPDKSGLPSDRFSAERTGGSVSTLTIQRTQQEDSAVYLCASSSMSMGGEQFFGPGTRLTVL.

The chain uses TRBV30 and TRBJ2-5, with D perhaps TRBD1 or TRBD2 (5 bases each). This CDR3 has 14 amino acids. Trimming pared 0 bases from V and 6 bases from J, leaving 14 bases between. Germline values: CDR1 GTSNPN, CDR2 SVGIG (reference sequence). The CDR3, as DNA: TGTGCCTGGAGTGTACGCAGGGAGTGGAAGACCCAGTACTTC. It is translated as CAWSVRREWKTQYF.